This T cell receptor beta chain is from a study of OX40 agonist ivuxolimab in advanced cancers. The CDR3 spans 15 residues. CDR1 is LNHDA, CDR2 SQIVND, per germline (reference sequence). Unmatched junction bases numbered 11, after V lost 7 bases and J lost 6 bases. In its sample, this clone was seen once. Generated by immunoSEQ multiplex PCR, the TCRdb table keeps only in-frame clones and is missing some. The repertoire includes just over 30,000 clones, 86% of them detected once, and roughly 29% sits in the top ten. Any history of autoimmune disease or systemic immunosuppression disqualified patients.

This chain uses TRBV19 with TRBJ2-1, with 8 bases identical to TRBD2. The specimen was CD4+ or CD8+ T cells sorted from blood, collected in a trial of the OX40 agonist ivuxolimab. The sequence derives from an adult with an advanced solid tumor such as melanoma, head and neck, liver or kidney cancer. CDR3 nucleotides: TGTGCCAGTACCCTAGTCGGGGGGGTCGGCAATGAGCAGTTCTTC. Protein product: CASTLVGGVGNEQFF.